This T cell receptor beta chain originates from a study of cytotoxic CD8 clonotypes in ibrutinib-treated CLL. Looking at the study overall: Partial response occurred in about 25 patients and complete response in 2; at median approximately 68 months, around 14 remained remitted and about 12 progressed. Per sample, productive templates averaged approximately 260,000 and productive rearrangements averaged roughly 91,000.

The study, taken as a whole, reports: Public clonotypes (which were uncommon) either contracted or remained stable on treatment.

V was shortened by 3 bases and J by 4 bases, with 8 bases between the two germline ends. CDR1 and CDR2 from the germline V gene are SGDLS and YYNGEE. The CDR3 covers 13 residues. A note on this clone: The antigen is not known. Other DNA variants within this sample encode the same CDR3.

Clones were sequenced by immunoSEQ multiplex PCR, and TCRdb holds only the in-frame ones, with some missing. This table holds over 100,000 clones, roughly 88% found once. This receptor was obtained from a human donor with chronic lymphocytic leukemia. The sequencing here drew on PBMCs, taken after 24 months of ibrutinib treatment. The chain links TRBV9 to TRBJ1-5; D ambiguous. CDR3 region: CASSGDINQPQHF. The CDR3 bases are TGTGCCAGCAGCGGTGACATTAATCAGCCCCAGCATTTT.